Listed here are 24 T cell receptor beta chains from one sample, sequenced in a study of shared clonotypes between healthy human individuals. The assay was immunoSEQ multiplex PCR, and TCRdb's table has in-frame clones only and misses some. The repertoire has around 1 million clones, about 80% of them found once; the top ten carry about 1.5%. The sample comprised memory CD4+ T cells sorted from blood. Subset defined: CD45RA-negative fraction. These receptors all stem from a man younger than 35 in good health.

J is TRBJ1-1 and V is TRBV19; TRBD1 might be the D (6 bases). V shed 5 bases and J shed 1 base, with 20 bases lying between them. The germline gives CDR1 LNHDA, CDR2 SQIVND (reference sequence). CDR3 length equals 17 residues. CDR3 DNA: TGTGCCAGTAGTTTACGCACGATGGGGGCTCAGAACACTGAAGCTTTCTTT. The encoded protein is CASSLRTMGAQNTEAFF. Complete variable domain (other parts from reference TRBV19 and TRBJ1-1): DGGITQSPKYLFRKEGQNVTLSCEQNLNHDAMYWYRQDPGQGLRLIYYSQIVNDFQKGDIAEGYSVSREKKESFPLTVTSAQKNPTAFYLCASSLRTMGAQNTEAFFGQGTRLTVV.

The gene calls are TRBV19 and TRBJ2-1, with a tentative D call TRBD2 (6 bases). From germline, CDR1 is LNHDA and CDR2 SQIVND (reference sequence). V dropped 6 bases and J dropped 0 bases, with 15 bases sitting between them. This CDR3 contains 16 residues. The CDR3 is CASSISGWSSYNEQFF. In nucleotides, the CDR3 is TGTGCCAGTAGCATTAGCGGTTGGAGCTCCTACAATGAGCAGTTCTTC.

V is TRBV2 and J is TRBJ2-7, with TRBD2 as a possible D gene (7 bases). This CDR3 region has 14 residues. CDR1 SNHLY and CDR2 FYNNEI come from the germline V gene. V dropped 2 bases and J dropped 8 bases, with 16 bases sitting between them. The CDR3 loop is CASSEKSTGGKQYF. DNA for the CDR3: TGTGCCAGCAGTGAAAAATCTACGGGGGGCAAGCAGTACTTC.

J is TRBJ1-1 and V is TRBV5-6; D gene ambiguous. The CDR3 loop spans 14 amino acids. Germline lookup yields CDR1 SGHDT and CDR2 YYEEEE. V lost 0 bases to trimming and J lost 3 bases, with 9 bases between them. CDR3 sequence (DNA): TGTGCCAGCAGCTTGGGCCCCTGGGACACTGAAGCTTTCTTT. Translating gives CASSLGPWDTEAFF.

This clone occurred a few times. The chain couples TRBV30 to TRBJ1-6; possible D gene TRBD1, 6 bases. From germline, CDR1 is GTSNPN and CDR2 SVGIG (reference sequence). Trimming pared 4 bases from V and 0 bases from J, leaving 19 bases between. This CDR3 contains 18 residues. In DNA form, the CDR3 reads TGTGCCTGGAACGAAAGGGACAATTATAACTCCTATAATTCACCCCTCCACTTT. Protein: CAWNERDNYNSYNSPLHF.

The gene calls are TRBV7-6 and TRBJ2-1; 10 bases agree with TRBD1. This CDR3 comprises 15 residues. The germline V gene has CDR1 SGHVS and CDR2 FNYEAQ. With 5 bases clipped from V and 3 bases from J, the junction kept 4 bases outside the gene matches. CDR3 in DNA: TGTGCCAGCAGCAGGGGACAGGGGCACTACAATGAGCAGTTCTTC. Translated, it gives CASSRGQGHYNEQFF.

The genes are TRBV30 and TRBJ1-4, with D uncertain. The germline V gene has CDR1 GTSNPN and CDR2 SVGIG (reference sequence). The CDR3 contains 15 residues. Trimming took off 5 bases at V and 0 bases at J, with 13 bases between the two ends. The DNA for the CDR3 is TGTGCCTGGGGCCCGAGGGCCGCAACTAATGAAAAACTGTTTTTT. Its protein product is CAWGPRAATNEKLFF.

V usage is TRBV2 and J usage is TRBJ2-5; 8 bases agree with TRBD2. V gave up 2 bases and J gave up 5 bases; unmatched junction bases: 7. The CDR3 runs to 15 residues. The germline CDR1 and CDR2 sequences are SNHLY and FYNNEI. The CDR3 DNA follows: TGTGCCAGCAGTGAACAATTAGCGGGGAAGGAGACCCAGTACTTC. Protein sequence: CASSEQLAGKETQYF.

At least ten counts were recorded for this clone. The V and J genes are TRBV19 and TRBJ1-5; D is unclear. Germline V lookup: CDR1 LNHDA, CDR2 SQIVND (reference sequence). V was trimmed by 3 bases and J by 2 bases, leaving 8 bases between them. The CDR3 sequence is 14 residues long. CDR3 loop: CASSMGWGNQPQHF. CDR3 nucleotides: TGTGCCAGTAGTATGGGGTGGGGCAATCAGCCCCAGCATTTT. Drawing the rest from reference TRBV19 and TRBJ1-5, the complete variable domain is DGGITQSPKYLFRKEGQNVTLSCEQNLNHDAMYWYRQDPGQGLRLIYYSQIVNDFQKGDIAEGYSVSREKKESFPLTVTSAQKNPTAFYLCASSMGWGNQPQHFGDGTRLSIL.

This sequence joins TRBV5-8 and TRBJ1-2; D possibly corresponds to TRBD1 (6 bases). This CDR3 contains 14 residues. V dropped 3 bases and J dropped 4 bases, with 13 bases sitting between them. CDR1 is SGHTS and CDR2 is YDEGEE in the germline V gene. This chain's CDR3 is CASSSSGTTYGYTF. The CDR3, as DNA: TGTGCCAGCAGCTCTTCCGGGACAACCTATGGCTACACCTTC.

The chain employs TRBV10-3 and TRBJ2-5; 10 bases agree with TRBD1. Germline trimming cut 10 bases from V and 4 bases from J; bases unmatched to any gene: 6. The CDR3 consists of 13 residues. CDR1 and CDR2 from the germline V gene are ENHRY and SYGVKD. DNA of the CDR3: TGTGCCACCGGGACAGGGGATACAGAGACCCAGTACTTC. Its protein is CATGTGDTETQYF.

This chain connects TRBV7-9 to TRBJ2-7, with unresolved D. V shed 5 bases and J shed 4 bases, with 12 bases lying between them. Germline values: CDR1 SEHNR, CDR2 FQNEAQ (reference sequence). The CDR3 is made up of 13 amino acids. The CDR3 DNA follows: TGTGCCAGCAGCCGGTCTTTCGGATACGAGCAGTACTTC. This sequence encodes CASSRSFGYEQYF. Together with reference TRBV7-9 and TRBJ2-7, the CDR3 gives the full variable domain: DTGVSQNPRHKITKRGQNVTFRCDPISEHNRLYWYRQTLGQGPEFLTYFQNEAQLEKSRLLSDRFSAERPKGSFSTLEIQRTEQGDSAMYLCASSRSFGYEQYFGPGTRLTVT.

This rearrangement joins TRBV2 to TRBJ1-5; D is perhaps TRBD1 (5 bases). The V gene's germline CDR1 is SNHLY and CDR2 FYNNEI. There are 15 residues in the CDR3. Trimming removed 3 bases at V and 4 bases at J, with 13 bases between. The CDR3 protein is CASSDVRVNNQPQHF. Here the CDR3 DNA reads TGTGCCAGCAGTGACGTCAGGGTTAATAATCAGCCCCAGCATTTT.

The rearrangement uses TRBV6-5 and TRBJ2-1; D possibly corresponds to TRBD2 (6 bases). V lost 0 bases, J lost 15 bases, and 15 bases lay in between. The germline V gene has CDR1 MNHEY and CDR2 SVGAGI. The CDR3 is made up of 13 amino acids. The CDR3 reads CASSYSASAPRFF. CDR3 DNA sequence: TGTGCCAGCAGTTACTCGGCTAGCGCCCCCCGGTTCTTC.

The CDR3 region is CASSQGRGGNQPQHF. CDR3 bases: TGCGCCAGCAGCCAAGGCCGGGGGGGGAATCAGCCCCAGCATTTT. This chain connects TRBV4-1 to TRBJ1-5, with D perhaps matching TRBD1 (5 bases). Germline V lookup: CDR1 MGHRA, CDR2 YSYEKL. The CDR3 spans 15 residues. Trimming cost V 1 base and J 4 bases, with 11 bases left between them.

The chain recombines TRBV14 with TRBJ1-1; D may be TRBD1 (5 bases). Germline V gives CDR1 SGHDN, CDR2 FVKESK. Deletions cut 1 base from V and 5 bases from J, with 14 bases between. This CDR3 has 15 amino acids. CDR3 sequence (DNA): TGTGCCAGCAGCCAAGGTCAGGGTGTTGGGACTGAAGCTTTCTTT. Translated: CASSQGQGVGTEAFF.

The rearrangement links TRBV10-2 to TRBJ1-4; D is uncertain. This CDR3 is 14 amino acids long. In germline, CDR1 is WSHSY, CDR2 SAAADI. The germline V and J ends were trimmed by 6 bases and 7 bases, with 15 bases remaining between them. Here the CDR3 DNA reads TGCGCCAGCAGCGAGATTCTGATTTCTGAAAAACTGTTTTTT. Residues: CASSEILISEKLFF.

This chain links TRBV18 with TRBJ2-2, with D possibly being TRBD2 (6 bases). Germline V lookup: CDR1 KGHSH, CDR2 LQKENI. The CDR3 consists of 15 residues. Trimming removed 3 bases from V and 4 bases from J, with 12 bases in between. The CDR3 reads CASSPWQGGTGELFF. DNA for the CDR3: TGTGCCAGCTCACCCTGGCAGGGAGGCACCGGGGAGCTGTTTTTT. Full variable domain (missing parts from reference TRBV18 and TRBJ2-2): NAGVMQNPRHLVRRRGQEARLRCSPMKGHSHVYWYRQLPEEGLKFMVYLQKENIIDESGMPKERFSAEFPKEGPSILRIQQVVRGDSAAYFCASSPWQGGTGELFFGEGSRLTVL.

This clone was seen more than once but under ten times. The rearrangement joins TRBV7-2 to TRBJ1-6; tentatively, D is TRBD1 (5 bases). The V gene's germline CDR1 is SGHTA and CDR2 FQGNSA. The CDR3 is 15 residues long. The germline V and J ends were trimmed by 5 bases and 7 bases, with 15 bases remaining between them. The CDR3 here is CASSGSGQGNSPLHF. Here the CDR3 DNA reads TGTGCCAGCAGCGGATCGGGGCAGGGAAATTCACCCCTCCACTTT.

The genes are TRBV4-1 and TRBJ2-7; D not certain. This CDR3 region has 14 residues. In germline, CDR1 is MGHRA, CDR2 YSYEKL. V dropped 0 bases and J dropped 5 bases, with 11 bases sitting between them. The CDR3 bases are TGCGCCAGCAGCCAAGACCTACCGGGTGACGAGCAGTACTTC. It translates to CASSQDLPGDEQYF.

Remarks on this clone: The sample holds other DNA sequences that translate to the same CDR3. The rearrangement uses TRBV2 and TRBJ1-6; TRBD1 agrees at 7 bases. This CDR3 is 14 amino acids long. The trim removed 4 bases at V and 7 bases at J, leaving 4 bases unmatched. Germline CDR1 is SNHLY and CDR2 is FYNNEI. The CDR3 DNA sequence: TGTGCCAGCAGTGTTGACAGGGCAAATTCACCCCTCCACTTT. Its protein product is CASSVDRANSPLHF.

J is TRBJ2-5 and V is TRBV21-1; the DNA was not used to check the table's D call, TRBD1. TRBV21-1 is reported as a pseudogene. This CDR3 has 17 residues. The CDR3 spells CASTNKGGRPYQETQYF. CDR3 nucleotide sequence: TGTGCCAGCACTAACAAAGGGGGACGACCCTACCAAGAGACCCAGTACTTC.

The chain uses TRBV5-6 and TRBJ1-4, with D maybe TRBD1 (5 bases). Germline V lookup: CDR1 SGHDT, CDR2 YYEEEE. V dropped 2 bases and J dropped 12 bases, with 14 bases sitting between them. CDR3 size: 13 residues. The CDR3 sequence is CASSFIRQGQLFF. DNA of the CDR3: TGTGCCAGCAGCTTCATTAGGCAGGGTCAACTGTTTTTT.

This rearrangement joins TRBV5-1 to TRBJ1-6, with D unclear. The V and J ends lost 4 bases and 7 bases respectively, with 12 bases between them. The CDR3 loop spans 14 amino acids. Germline CDR1 and CDR2: SGHRS and YFSETQ. CDR3: CASSLEATNSPLHF. Here the CDR3 DNA reads TGCGCCAGCAGCCTGGAAGCGACAAATTCACCCCTCCACTTT.